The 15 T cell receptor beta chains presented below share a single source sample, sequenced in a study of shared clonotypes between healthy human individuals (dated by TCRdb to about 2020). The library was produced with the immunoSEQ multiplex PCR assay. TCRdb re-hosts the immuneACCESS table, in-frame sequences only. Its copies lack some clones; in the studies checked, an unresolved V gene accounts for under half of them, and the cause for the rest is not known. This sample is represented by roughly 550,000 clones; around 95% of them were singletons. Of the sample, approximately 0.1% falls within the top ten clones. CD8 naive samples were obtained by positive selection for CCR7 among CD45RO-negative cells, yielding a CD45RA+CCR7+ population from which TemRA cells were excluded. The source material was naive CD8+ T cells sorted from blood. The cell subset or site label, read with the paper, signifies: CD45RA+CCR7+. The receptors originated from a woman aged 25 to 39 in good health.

CDR3 DNA sequence: TGTGCCAGCAGCCCCGGCGCGGGCAATCAGCCCCAGCATTTT. Translation: CASSPGAGNQPQHF. V is TRBV28 and J is TRBJ1-5; no clear D. Per germline, CDR1 MDHEN and CDR2 SYDVKM. V lost 6 bases and J lost 2, with 11 bases in between. CDR3 length: 14 residues.

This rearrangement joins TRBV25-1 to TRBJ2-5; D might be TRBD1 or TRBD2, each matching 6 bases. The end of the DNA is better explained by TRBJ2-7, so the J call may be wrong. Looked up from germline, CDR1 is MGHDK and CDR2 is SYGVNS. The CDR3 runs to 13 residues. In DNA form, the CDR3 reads TGTGCCAGCAGAGGGGGGTTTAGGGACGAGCAGTACTTC. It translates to CASRGGFRDEQYF.

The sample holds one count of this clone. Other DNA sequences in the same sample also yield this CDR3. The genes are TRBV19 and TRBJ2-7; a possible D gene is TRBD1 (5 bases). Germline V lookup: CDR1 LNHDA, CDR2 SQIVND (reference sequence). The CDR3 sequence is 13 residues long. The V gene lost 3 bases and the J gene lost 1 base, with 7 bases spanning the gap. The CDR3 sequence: CASSMGHSYEQYF. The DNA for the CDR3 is TGTGCCAGTAGTATGGGGCATTCCTACGAGCAGTACTTC.

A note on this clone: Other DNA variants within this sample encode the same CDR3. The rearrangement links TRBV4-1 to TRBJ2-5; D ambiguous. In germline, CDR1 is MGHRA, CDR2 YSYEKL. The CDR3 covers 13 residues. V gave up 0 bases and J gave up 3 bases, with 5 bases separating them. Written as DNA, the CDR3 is TGCGCCAGCAGCCAAGATCGGGAAGAGACCCAGTACTTC. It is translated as CASSQDREETQYF.

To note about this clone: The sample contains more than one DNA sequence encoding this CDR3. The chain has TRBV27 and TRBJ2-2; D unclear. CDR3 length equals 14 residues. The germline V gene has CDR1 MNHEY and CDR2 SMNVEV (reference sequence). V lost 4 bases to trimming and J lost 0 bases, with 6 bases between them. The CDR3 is CASSSGTNTGELFF. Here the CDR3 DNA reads TGTGCCAGCAGTTCCGGAACGAACACCGGGGAGCTGTTTTTT.

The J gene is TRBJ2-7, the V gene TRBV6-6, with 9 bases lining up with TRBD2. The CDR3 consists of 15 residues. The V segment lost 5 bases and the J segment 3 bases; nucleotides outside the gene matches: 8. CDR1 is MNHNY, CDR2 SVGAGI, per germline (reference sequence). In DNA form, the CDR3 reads TGTGCCAGCAGTCCCGGACTAGCGCTCAACTACGAGCAGTACTTC. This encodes CASSPGLALNYEQYF.

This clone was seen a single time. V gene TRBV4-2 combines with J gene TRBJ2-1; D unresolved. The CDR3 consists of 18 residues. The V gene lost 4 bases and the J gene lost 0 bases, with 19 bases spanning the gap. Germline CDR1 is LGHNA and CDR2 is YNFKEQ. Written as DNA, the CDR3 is TGTGCCAGCAGCCCCCGTGGTAGAAACCAAAGCTCCTACAATGAGCAGTTCTTC. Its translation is CASSPRGRNQSSYNEQFF.

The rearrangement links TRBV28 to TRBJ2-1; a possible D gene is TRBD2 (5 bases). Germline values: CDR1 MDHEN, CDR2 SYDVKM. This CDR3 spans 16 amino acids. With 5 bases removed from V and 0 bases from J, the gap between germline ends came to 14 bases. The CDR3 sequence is CASSRERSSSYNEQFF. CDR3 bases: TGTGCCAGCAGTAGGGAGCGGTCCAGCTCCTACAATGAGCAGTTCTTC. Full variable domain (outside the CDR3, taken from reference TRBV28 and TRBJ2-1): DVKVTQSSRYLVKRTGEKVFLECVQDMDHENMFWYRQDPGLGLRLIYFSYDVKMKEKGDIPEGYSVSREKKERFSLILESASTNQTSMYLCASSRERSSSYNEQFFGPGTRLTVL.

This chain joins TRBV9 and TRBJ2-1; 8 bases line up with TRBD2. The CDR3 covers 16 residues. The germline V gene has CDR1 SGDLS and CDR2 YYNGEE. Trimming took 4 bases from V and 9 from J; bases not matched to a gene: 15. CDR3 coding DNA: TGTGCCAGCAGCCCCGGGACTAGTATTTCCAGCGGTGAGCAGTTCTTC. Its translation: CASSPGTSISSGEQFF.

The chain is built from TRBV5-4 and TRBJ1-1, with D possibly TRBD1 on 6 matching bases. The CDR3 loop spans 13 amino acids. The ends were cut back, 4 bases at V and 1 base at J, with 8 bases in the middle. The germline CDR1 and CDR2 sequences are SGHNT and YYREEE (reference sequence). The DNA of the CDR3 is TGTGCCAGCAGCCGGACAGAGAACACTGAAGCTTTCTTT. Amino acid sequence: CASSRTENTEAFF.

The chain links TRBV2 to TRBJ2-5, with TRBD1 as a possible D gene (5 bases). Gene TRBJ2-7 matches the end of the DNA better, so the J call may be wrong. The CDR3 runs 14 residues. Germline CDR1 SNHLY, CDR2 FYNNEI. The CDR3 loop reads CARGSSDRGYEQYF. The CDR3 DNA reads TGTGCCAGAGGCTCCTCCGATAGGGGCTACGAGCAGTACTTC.

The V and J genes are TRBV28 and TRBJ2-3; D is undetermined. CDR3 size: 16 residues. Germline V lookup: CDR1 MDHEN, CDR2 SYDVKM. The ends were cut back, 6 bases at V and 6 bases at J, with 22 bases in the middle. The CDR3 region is CASSLPEAAYPDTQYF. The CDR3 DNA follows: TGTGCCAGCAGCCTTCCTGAGGCAGCCTACCCGGATACGCAGTATTTT.

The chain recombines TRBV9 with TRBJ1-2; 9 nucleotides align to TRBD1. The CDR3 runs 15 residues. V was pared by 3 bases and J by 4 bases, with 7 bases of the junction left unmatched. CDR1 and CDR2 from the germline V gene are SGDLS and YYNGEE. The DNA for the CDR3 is TGTGCCAGCAGCGCGCCGACAGGGGGAGTCTATGGCTACACCTTC. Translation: CASSAPTGGVYGYTF.

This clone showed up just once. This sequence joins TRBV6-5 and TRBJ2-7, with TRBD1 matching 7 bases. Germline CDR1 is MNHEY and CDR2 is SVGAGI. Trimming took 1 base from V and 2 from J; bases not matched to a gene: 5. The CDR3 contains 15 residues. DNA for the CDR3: TGTGCCAGCAGTTACTTAGGGACAGAGACCTACGAGCAGTACTTC. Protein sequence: CASSYLGTETYEQYF.

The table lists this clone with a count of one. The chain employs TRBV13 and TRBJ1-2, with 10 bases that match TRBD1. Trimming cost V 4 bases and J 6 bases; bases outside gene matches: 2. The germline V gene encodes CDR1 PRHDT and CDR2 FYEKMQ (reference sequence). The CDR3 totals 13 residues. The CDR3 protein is CASSSGTGDGYTF. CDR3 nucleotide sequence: TGTGCCAGCAGCTCGGGGACAGGGGATGGCTACACCTTC.